The sequence of this TCR beta chain was determined in a study of OX40 agonist ivuxolimab in advanced cancers. Method: immunoSEQ multiplex PCR; TCRdb's copy keeps in-frame clones and lacks some. The table lists about 19,000 clones, about four fifths of them singletons. Per germline, CDR1 SNHLY and CDR2 FYNNEI. The CDR3 totals 16 residues. V lost 2 bases, J lost 4 bases, and 17 bases lay in between. This clone was found a few times. The sequence came from an adult with an advanced solid tumor such as melanoma, head and neck, liver or kidney cancer. The rearrangement uses TRBV2 and TRBJ2-5; weak D call: TRBD1 (7 bases). Source: CD4+ or CD8+ T cells sorted from blood, taken in a trial of the OX40 agonist ivuxolimab. The CDR3 sequence is CASSERGDSRRETQYF. The CDR3 DNA reads TGTGCCAGCAGTGAAAGGGGGGACAGTAGACGAGAGACCCAGTACTTC.